This T cell receptor (beta chain) was sequenced for a study of cytotoxic CD8 clonotypes in ibrutinib-treated CLL. General study results and limits: Clonality increased at ibrutinib response, then returned toward baseline at progression.

This clone was detected only a few times. Antigen: not known. TCRdb's copy holds only in-frame clones and misses some; the assay was immunoSEQ multiplex PCR. This repertoire shows about 140,000 clones, about 72% found once; its top ten account for less than 30%. This clonotype originated in a human donor with chronic lymphocytic leukemia. Sequenced here: PBMCs, sampled after 12 months of ibrutinib treatment.

The CDR3 DNA reads as TGTGCCAGCAGCTTCGGTAATGAGCAGTTCTTC. Its protein is CASSFGNEQFF. The rearrangement links TRBV5-6 to TRBJ2-1; no firm D call. The CDR3 has 11 residues. From germline, CDR1 is SGHDT and CDR2 YYEEEE. Trimming shortened V by 2 bases and J by 7 bases, and 4 bases separated the two germline ends.